This TCR beta chain emerged from a study of blood T cell repertoires in COVID-19 (dated by TCRdb to about 2020). Regarding the research as a whole: Collaborator samples came from the United States, Italy and Spain and covered acute and convalescent phases of COVID-19. The material from the prospective study consisted of cDNA or gDNA derived from T cells, B-cell-depleted T cells, or PBMCs. Subjects who had been exposed to COVID-19, were actively infected with it, or had recovered from it provided the deeply sampled blood TCRbeta repertoires that made up the dataset. The repertoires were released in a freely available public database meant as a resource for research on the immune response to SARS-CoV-2. Samples were obtained from the ongoing ImmuneRACE study (first 160 participants) and from some 1,300 subjects provided by 6 global collaborators. A de-identified subject ID, COVID-19 status, age in years and sex were almost always included in the sample metadata. Where HLA class I and class II types were available, the types were taken from metadata supplied by the sample provider, not from assay-based typing.

The germline V gene specifies SGDLS as CDR1 and YYNGEE as CDR2. V trim: 4 bases; J trim: 8 bases; unmatched bases: 5. The CDR3, cysteine through phenylalanine, is 12 amino acids long. The retained sequence is limited to the CDR3, 36 bases, with the frame set at the first base. Regarding this clone: The specificity of this receptor is unknown. Base-call qualities are not available, and no considerably larger clone is one nucleotide away.

Each collaborating institution followed its own protocols to collect whole blood in K2EDTA tubes. For TCRbeta analysis, collaborators shipped samples in one of three forms: frozen whole blood, isolated PBMCs, or DNA extracted from either of those sample types. The paper's findings and limits, for the study overall: How much clinical and demographic metadata was included differed by source and by participant, and the metadata was provided uncurated.

The immunoSEQ Assay, a bias-controlled multiplex PCR, was used to amplify TCRbeta CDR3 regions from genomic DNA. The paper's processing steps were these. The number of nucleated cells in each sample was estimated from the amplification of reference gene primers within the assay. Sequence reads were collapsed and filtered to measure the absolute abundance of every unique TCRbeta CDR3 rearrangement. For each sample, productive Simpson clonality was calculated by taking the square root of Simpson's diversity index across productive rearrangements. Held by TCRdb, this immuneACCESS table contains in-frame sequences only and omits some clones. Under half of the omission traces to an unresolved V gene where checked; the cause of the rest is unknown. V and J calls and clone size are copied from that table; D and trimming were computed from the DNA. This sample gives tens of thousands of clones in total; approximately 80% of them show up just once. The ten most abundant clones make up about 39% of the sample.

The chain is assembled from TRBV9 and TRBJ1-1, with TRBD1 matching 7 junction bases. The sample taken for sequencing was peripheral blood. The clonotype comes from a man in his 70s with active or convalescent COVID-19. The CDR3 region has the sequence CASSPMDREAFF. In nucleotides, the sequence is TGTGCCAGCAGCCCTATGGACAGGGAAGCTTTCTTT.